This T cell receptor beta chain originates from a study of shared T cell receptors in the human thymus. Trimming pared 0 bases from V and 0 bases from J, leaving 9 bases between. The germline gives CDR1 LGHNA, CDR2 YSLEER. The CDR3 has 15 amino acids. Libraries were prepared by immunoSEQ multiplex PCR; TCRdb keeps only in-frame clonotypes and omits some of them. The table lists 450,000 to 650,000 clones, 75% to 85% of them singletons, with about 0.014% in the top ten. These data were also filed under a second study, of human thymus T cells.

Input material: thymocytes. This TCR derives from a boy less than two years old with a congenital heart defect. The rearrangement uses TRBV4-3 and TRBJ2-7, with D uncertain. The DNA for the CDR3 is TGCGCCAGCAGCCAAGATCAGAGGTTCTCCTACGAGCAGTACTTC. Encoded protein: CASSQDQRFSYEQYF.